Shown below are 14 T cell receptor beta chains from a single sample sequenced in a study of blood T cell repertoires in COVID-19. Produced via immunoSEQ multiplex PCR; TCRdb's table is partial and in-frame only. The table includes fewer than 300,000 clones, about four fifths detected once. Sample: peripheral blood. The receptors stem from a woman between 18 and 29 years old with acute or convalescent COVID-19.

The chain joins TRBV2 to TRBJ1-4; a possible D gene is TRBD1 (5 bases). The V gene lost 5 bases and the J gene lost 0 bases, with 25 bases spanning the gap. This CDR3 comprises 20 residues. Germline values: CDR1 SNHLY, CDR2 FYNNEI. The CDR3 region is CASSYTPGQGEAATNEKLFF. DNA of the CDR3: TGTGCCAGCAGTTACACACCAGGACAAGGCGAGGCCGCAACTAATGAAAAACTGTTTTTT. Supplemented by reference TRBV2 and TRBJ1-4, the full variable domain reads EPEVTQTPSHQVTQMGQEVILRCVPISNHLYFYWYRQILGQKVEFLVSFYNNEISEKSEIFDDQFSVERPDGSNFTLKIRSTKLEDSAMYFCASSYTPGQGEAATNEKLFFGSGTQLSVL.

The J gene is TRBJ1-1, the V gene TRBV2, with a tentative D call TRBD1 (5 bases). Per the germline V gene, CDR1 is SNHLY and CDR2 is FYNNEI. There are 15 residues in the CDR3. V lost 6 bases and J 0 bases, leaving 14 bases between the germline ends. The CDR3 nucleotides are TGTGCCAGCAGGCAGGGCGCGCGGATGAACACTGAAGCTTTCTTT. This sequence encodes CASRQGARMNTEAFF.

Remarks on this clone: An end of the junction does not agree with germline; a read error may underlie this. V gene TRBV7-2 combines with J gene TRBJ2-5, with 11 bases fitting TRBD2. The CDR3 length is 15 residues. Germline V lookup: CDR1 SGHTA, CDR2 FQGNSA. CDR3 nucleotide sequence: TGTGCCACTGGGCTAGCGGGAGGTTCGCAAGAGACCCGGTACTTC. It is translated as CATGLAGGSQETRYF.

The rearrangement links TRBV3-1 (or the pseudogene TRBV3-2) to TRBJ2-2; a possible D gene is TRBD2 (5 bases). The germline gives CDR1 LGHDT, CDR2 YNNKEL (reference sequence). V was pared by 1 base and J by 0 bases, with 15 bases between. The CDR3 is 18 amino acids. The CDR3 loop is CASSQGIVRTANTGELFF. In nucleotides, the CDR3 is TGTGCCAGCAGCCAAGGCATAGTAAGGACTGCGAACACCGGGGAGCTGTTTTTT.

This clone was observed once. V is TRBV9 and J is TRBJ1-1, with 9 bases aligning to TRBD1. Germline V gene data show CDR1 as SGDLS and CDR2 as YYNGEE. Trimming at V came to 0 bases and at J to 5 bases, leaving 11 bases not matched to a gene. The CDR3 consists of 17 residues. Here the CDR3 reads CASSVAPADRGGTEAFF. DNA of the CDR3: TGTGCCAGCAGCGTAGCTCCCGCGGACAGGGGTGGAACTGAAGCTTTCTTT. Complete variable domain (other parts from reference TRBV9 and TRBJ1-1): DSGVTQTPKHLITATGQRVTLRCSPRSGDLSVYWYQQSLDQGLQFLIQYYNGEERAKGNILERFSAQQFPDLHSELNLSSLELGDSALYFCASSVAPADRGGTEAFFGQGTRLTVV.

The V and J genes are TRBV4-3 and TRBJ2-2; 9 positions agree with TRBD2. The CDR3 has 15 residues. V gave up 3 bases and J gave up 7 bases; unmatched junction bases: 6. Germline V gives CDR1 LGHNA, CDR2 YSLEER. CDR3 in amino acids: CASSHIAGAVGELFF. The CDR3 DNA sequence: TGCGCCAGCAGCCATATAGCGGGAGCGGTCGGGGAGCTGTTTTTT.

The chain is built from TRBV28 and TRBJ1-4, with D possibly TRBD1 on 5 matching bases. V was trimmed by 3 bases and J by 2 bases, leaving 16 bases between them. Germline assignment: CDR1 MDHEN and CDR2 SYDVKM. CDR3 length: 17 amino acids. CDR3 amino acids: CASSLGPGGTTNEKLFF. In DNA form, the CDR3 reads TGTGCCAGCAGTTTGGGCCCCGGGGGTACGACTAATGAAAAACTGTTTTTT.

The rearrangement joins TRBV5-1 to TRBJ2-5, with 8 nucleotides matching TRBD1. The junction had 3 bases not matched to a gene; V was cut back by 4 bases and J by 1 base. The length of the CDR3 is 14 residues. CDR1 and CDR2 (germline): SGHRS, YFSETQ. Written as DNA, the CDR3 is TGCGCCAGCAGCCGGACAGGGATCCAAGAGACCCAGTACTTC. Translated: CASSRTGIQETQYF.

Points on this clone: A much larger clone lies one base from this, so it may be a read error. This chain connects TRBV11-2 to TRBJ2-1; possible D gene TRBD2, 6 bases. The length of the CDR3 is 16 residues. V lost 2 bases, J lost 7 bases, and 18 bases lay in between. CDR1 is SGHAT, CDR2 FQNNGV, per germline. Here the CDR3 DNA reads TGTGCCAGCAGCTTACCAGGACTAACGGGAAAAAATGAGCAGTTCTTC. The encoded protein is CASSLPGLTGKNEQFF.

V usage is TRBV3-1 (or the pseudogene TRBV3-2) and J usage is TRBJ1-5, with D maybe TRBD1 (6 bases). The V gene lost 1 base and the J gene lost 4 bases, with 11 bases spanning the gap. In germline, CDR1 is LGHDT, CDR2 YNNKEL (reference sequence). The CDR3 totals 15 residues. CDR3 DNA: TGTGCCAGCAGCCAAGGGACAGTGGGGAATCAGCCCCAGCATTTT. Its translation is CASSQGTVGNQPQHF.

This clone was detected once. V usage is TRBV18 and J usage is TRBJ2-2, with 9 bases aligning to TRBD1. CDR1 KGHSH and CDR2 LQKENI come from the germline V gene. Trimming at V came to 3 bases and at J to 6 bases, leaving 8 bases not matched to a gene. The CDR3 has 16 amino acids. For the CDR3, the DNA is TGTGCCAGCTCACCGATTGGACAGGGGTTTGCCGGGGAGCTGTTTTTT. It encodes CASSPIGQGFAGELFF.

The chain links TRBV4-2 to TRBJ1-2; 12 nucleotides line up with TRBD1. CDR3 length: 17 amino acids. V shed 0 bases and J 4 bases; nucleotides not matched to a gene: 6. Germline CDR1 LGHNA, CDR2 YNFKEQ. CDR3 coding DNA: TGTGCCAGCAGCCAAGATTGGGGGACAGGGGGCACCTATGGCTACACCTTC. This codes for CASSQDWGTGGTYGYTF.

This chain links TRBV6-4 with TRBJ2-2; 7 nucleotides match TRBD2. The J segment lost 7 bases and the V segment lost 8 bases, leaving 4 bases of the junction unmatched. Germline V gene lookup returns CDR1 MRHNA and CDR2 SNTAGT. The CDR3 runs 12 residues. The CDR3 here is CASGSGNGELFF. The DNA for the CDR3 is TGTGCCAGCGGAAGCGGGAACGGGGAGCTGTTTTTT.

The chain has TRBV7-3 and TRBJ2-6, with 7 bases matching TRBD1. The CDR3 extends over 15 amino acids. J gave up 1 base and V 3 bases, and 0 bases lay outside the gene matches. In germline, CDR1 is SGHTA, CDR2 FQGTGA. The CDR3 here is CASSFRGSGANVLTF. The DNA for the CDR3 is TGTGCCAGCAGCTTCAGGGGGTCTGGGGCCAACGTCCTGACTTTC.